This T cell receptor beta chain was recorded in a study of lymphopenia after photon versus proton radiotherapy. Whole-study results and caveats: After the lymphocyte nadir, photon-treated repertoires showed oligoclonal expansion, especially of CD8+ Temra cells. Under photons, naive T cells and diversity fell while effector/memory populations rose. Only patients who died were analyzed for survival; proton advantage is unproven.

Only in-frame clones appear in the TCRdb table, and some are missing; sequencing was by immunoSEQ multiplex PCR. The sample shows around 26,000 clones, roughly 85% of them seen only once. Trimming took 5 bases from V and 6 from J, leaving 20 bases between them. The CDR3 loop spans 16 amino acids. CDR1 and CDR2 from the germline V gene are MDHEN and SYDVKM. Note on this clone: What it binds is not known.

This receptor was taken from a woman between 70 and 85 years old with pancreatic cancer. The chain couples TRBV28 to TRBJ1-5, with D perhaps matching TRBD1 (5 bases). Source: peripheral blood, taken from a patient treated with proton-based radiotherapy. The CDR3 DNA reads TGTGCCAGCAGTGCTTCGGGGCAAATCCCTGTTCAGCCCCAGCATTTT. Translating gives CASSASGQIPVQPQHF.